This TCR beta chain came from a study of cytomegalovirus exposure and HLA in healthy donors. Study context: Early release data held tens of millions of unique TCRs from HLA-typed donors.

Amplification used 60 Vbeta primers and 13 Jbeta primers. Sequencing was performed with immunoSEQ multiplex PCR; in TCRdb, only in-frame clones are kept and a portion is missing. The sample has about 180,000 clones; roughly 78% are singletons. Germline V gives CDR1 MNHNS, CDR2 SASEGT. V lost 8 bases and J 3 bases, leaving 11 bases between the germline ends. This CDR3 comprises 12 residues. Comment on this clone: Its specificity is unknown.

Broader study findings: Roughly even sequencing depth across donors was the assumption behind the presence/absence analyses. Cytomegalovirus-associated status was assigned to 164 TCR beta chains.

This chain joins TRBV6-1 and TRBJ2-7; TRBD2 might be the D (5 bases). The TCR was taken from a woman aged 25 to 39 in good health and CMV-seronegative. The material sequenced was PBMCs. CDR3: CASAREGYEQYF. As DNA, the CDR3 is TGTGCCAGCGCTCGTGAGGGCTACGAGCAGTACTTC.